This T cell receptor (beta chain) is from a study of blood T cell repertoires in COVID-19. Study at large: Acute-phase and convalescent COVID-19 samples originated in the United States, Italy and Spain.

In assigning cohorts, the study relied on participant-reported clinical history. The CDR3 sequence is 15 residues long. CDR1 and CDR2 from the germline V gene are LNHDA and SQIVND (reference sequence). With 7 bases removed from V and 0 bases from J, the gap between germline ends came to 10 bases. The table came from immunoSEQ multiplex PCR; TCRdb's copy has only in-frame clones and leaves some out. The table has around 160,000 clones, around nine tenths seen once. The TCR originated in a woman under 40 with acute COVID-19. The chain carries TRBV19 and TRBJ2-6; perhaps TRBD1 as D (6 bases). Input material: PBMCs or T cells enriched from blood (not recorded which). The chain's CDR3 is CASNNRASGANVLTF. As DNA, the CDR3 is TGTGCCAGTAATAACAGGGCCTCTGGGGCCAACGTCCTGACTTTC.